Each of the 25 T cell receptor beta chains below was sequenced from the same sample in a study of monozygotic twins with inflammatory bowel disease. TCRdb re-called the 5' RACE reads and gives one entry per CDR3 protein, without DNA. The listing contains about 85,000 distinct CDR3 sequences. The sequenced material came from blood. The receptors here all came from a human donor with ulcerative colitis or Crohn's disease, or a healthy co-twin of an affected twin (not recorded which).

V gene TRBV6-4 combines with J gene TRBJ2-1; lacking DNA, the TRBD2 call made by TCRdb goes unchecked. The V gene's germline CDR1 is MRHNA and CDR2 SNTAGT. CDR3 size: 15 residues. CDR3 sequence reads: CASSDSLAGANEQFF.

The gene calls are TRBV29-1 and TRBJ2-2; TCRdb's D call, TRBD1, is unchecked because there is no DNA. The CDR3 totals 12 residues. CDR1 and CDR2 from the germline V gene are SQVTM and ANQGSEA. CDR3 loop: CSVVPPAGELFF.

V is TRBV9 and J is TRBJ1-1. Germline V CDR1 and CDR2: SGDLS, YYNGEE. The CDR3 length is 12 residues. CDR3 amino acids: CASSPRPTEAFF.

The J gene is TRBJ2-7, the V gene TRBV27; TCRdb reports TRBD2, a call that lacks DNA to check it against. The CDR3 totals 17 residues. The germline V gene encodes CDR1 MNHEY and CDR2 SMNVEV (reference sequence). The CDR3 here is CASRYRASGVRTYEQYF.

The chain couples TRBV7-9 to TRBJ2-7. The CDR3 totals 11 residues. From germline, CDR1 is SEHNR and CDR2 FQNEAQ (reference sequence). Here the CDR3 reads CASSTTYEQYF. Filled out from reference TRBV7-9 and TRBJ2-7, the complete variable domain reads DTGVSQNPRHKITKRGQNVTFRCDPISEHNRLYWYRQTLGQGPEFLTYFQNEAQLEKSRLLSDRFSAERPKGSFSTLEIQRTEQGDSAMYLCASSTTYEQYFGPGTRLTVT.

The V call is TRBV19, the J call TRBJ2-7; TCRdb outputs TRBD1, but without DNA this stays unchecked. Germline-derived CDR1 and CDR2 are LNHDA and SQIVND (reference sequence). The CDR3 consists of 14 residues. The CDR3 spells CASKERRSSYEQYF.

V is TRBV19 and J is TRBJ1-1. This CDR3 comprises 14 residues. Germline V gene sequence: CDR1 LNHDA, CDR2 SQIVND (reference sequence). The CDR3 protein is CASSQSLRNTEAFF.

CDR3 residues: CASSQDGVTGYF. This rearrangement joins TRBV3-1 to TRBJ2-5; no DNA is available, so the TRBD1 call from TCRdb remains unchecked. Germline V gene data show CDR1 as LGHDT and CDR2 as YNNKEL (reference sequence). This CDR3 is 12 amino acids long.

The CDR3: CASSLTYSLDQGSGELFF. The chain is built from TRBV11-1 and TRBJ2-2; the TRBD1 assignment by TCRdb is unverifiable without DNA. Germline values: CDR1 SGHAT, CDR2 FQDESV (reference sequence). The CDR3 sequence is 18 residues long. Combining the CDR3 with reference TRBV11-1 and TRBJ2-2 gives the whole variable domain EAEVAQSPRYKITEKSQAVAFWCDPISGHATLYWYRQILGQGPELLVQFQDESVVDDSQLPKDRFSAERLKGVDSTLKIQPAELGDSAMYLCASSLTYSLDQGSGELFFGEGSRLTVL.

V and J are TRBV18 and TRBJ2-7; TCRdb selects TRBD1, and the lack of DNA leaves this call unchecked. From germline, CDR1 is KGHSH and CDR2 LQKENI. The CDR3 extends over 18 amino acids. This chain's CDR3 is CASSPGDRERRLDYEQYF.

The chain links TRBV5-1 to TRBJ2-1; the TCRdb D gene call, TRBD2, has no DNA to confirm it. The CDR3 contains 14 residues. CDR1 and CDR2 from the germline V gene are SGHRS and YFSETQ. CDR3 amino acids: CASNRGLEYNEQFF. Filled out from reference TRBV5-1 and TRBJ2-1, the complete variable domain reads KAGVTQTPRYLIKTRGQQVTLSCSPISGHRSVSWYQQTPGQGLQFLFEYFSETQRNKGNFPGRFSGRQFSNSRSEMNVSTLELGDSALYLCASNRGLEYNEQFFGPGTRLTVL.

CDR3 sequence reads: CASSLNGKLPSYEQYF. The rearrangement joins TRBV18 to TRBJ2-7; the D call of TRBD2 rests on TCRdb alone, since no DNA is present to check it. The CDR3 loop spans 16 amino acids. From germline, CDR1 is KGHSH and CDR2 LQKENI. Full variable domain (rest looked up from reference TRBV18 and TRBJ2-7): NAGVMQNPRHLVRRRGQEARLRCSPMKGHSHVYWYRQLPEEGLKFMVYLQKENIIDESGMPKERFSAEFPKEGPSILRIQQVVRGDSAAYFCASSLNGKLPSYEQYFGPGTRLTVT.

The chain has TRBV20-1 and TRBJ1-2. The CDR3 runs 12 residues. CDR1 is DFQATT and CDR2 is SNEGSKA in the germline V gene (reference sequence). The CDR3: CSAISLDYGYTF.

The V and J genes are TRBV18 and TRBJ2-1; lacking DNA, the TRBD1 call made by TCRdb goes unchecked. The CDR3 totals 13 residues. The germline gives CDR1 KGHSH, CDR2 LQKENI. This CDR3 reads CASSPGQPTTQFF.

This chain links TRBV20-1 with TRBJ1-6. The CDR3 runs 13 residues. Germline V CDR1 and CDR2: DFQATT, SNEGSKA (reference sequence). The CDR3 spells CSARVGSNSPLHF.

This chain links TRBV7-9 with TRBJ1-1; TCRdb gives TRBD1 as the D gene, but with no DNA this cannot be confirmed. The V gene's germline CDR1 is SEHNR and CDR2 FQNEAQ (reference sequence). This CDR3 is 13 amino acids long. The CDR3 loop is CATVRGTPSEAFF.

V is TRBV15 and J is TRBJ2-1; the TCRdb D gene call, TRBD2, has no DNA to confirm it. This CDR3 has 17 residues. CDR1 and CDR2 from the germline V gene are LNHNV and YYDKDF (reference sequence). CDR3 residues: CATSRETGLAGYNEQFF. Drawing the rest from reference TRBV15 and TRBJ2-1, the complete variable domain is DAMVIQNPRYQVTQFGKPVTLSCSQTLNHNVMYWYQQKSSQAPKLLFHYYDKDFNNEADTPDNFQSRRPNTSFCFLDIRSPGLGDTAMYLCATSRETGLAGYNEQFFGPGTRLTVL.

The chain joins TRBV20-1 to TRBJ2-1; TCRdb returns TRBD2, unconfirmable since there is no DNA. The CDR3 consists of 16 residues. Germline V gene data show CDR1 as DFQATT and CDR2 as SNEGSKA (reference sequence). Here the CDR3 reads CSAISPLAGGYNEQFF.

The CDR3 is CSATFGGYEQYF. The chain employs TRBV20-1 and TRBJ2-7; TCRdb indicates TRBD1, and absent DNA this call remains unverified. Germline assignment: CDR1 DFQATT and CDR2 SNEGSKA (reference sequence). The CDR3 spans 12 residues.

The chain couples TRBV5-1 to TRBJ1-1; as DNA is missing, the TRBD1 call by TCRdb cannot be tested. Germline V lookup: CDR1 SGHRS, CDR2 YFSETQ. CDR3 size: 15 residues. The CDR3 loop reads CASSLGPTENTEAFF.

The chain has TRBV7-2 and TRBJ1-6; TCRdb indicates TRBD1, and absent DNA this call remains unverified. The CDR3 length is 17 residues. The germline CDR1 and CDR2 sequences are SGHTA and FQGNSA. The CDR3 reads CASSTPTGTVVGSPLHF.

The chain employs TRBV14 and TRBJ2-3. CDR3 size: 12 residues. Germline CDR1 is SGHDN and CDR2 is FVKESK. CDR3 region: CASSQLTDTQYF.

The genes are TRBV15 and TRBJ1-1; TCRdb designates TRBD1, a call that cannot be tested without DNA. The CDR3 is 12 residues long. The germline CDR1 and CDR2 sequences are LNHNV and YYDKDF (reference sequence). CDR3 sequence: CATSRGGVSAFF. The variable domain in full, with the rest retrieved from reference TRBV15 and TRBJ1-1, is DAMVIQNPRYQVTQFGKPVTLSCSQTLNHNVMYWYQQKSSQAPKLLFHYYDKDFNNEADTPDNFQSRRPNTSFCFLDIRSPGLGDTAMYLCATSRGGVSAFFGQGTRLTVV.

The V and J genes are TRBV27 and TRBJ2-7. The germline V gene encodes CDR1 MNHEY and CDR2 SMNVEV (reference sequence). The CDR3 loop spans 14 amino acids. The CDR3 is CASSFTSVTYEQYF.

The rearrangement links TRBV11-1 to TRBJ2-5; TCRdb selects TRBD1, and the lack of DNA leaves this call unchecked. Germline V gives CDR1 SGHAT, CDR2 FQDESV (reference sequence). The CDR3 runs to 16 residues. CDR3 region: CASSLSGGARLETQYF.